The clone carrying this TCR beta chain counts as large (0.1 to 1%). Its matching antigen is unknown. Some clones are missing from TCRdb's copy, which holds only in-frame ones; the method was immunoSEQ multiplex PCR. The repertoire includes some 2,600 clones, around 78% of them detected once, and approximately 10% sits in the top ten. The record originates from a study of immune cell composition in non-small cell lung cancer. Study-wide context: Lung adenocarcinoma or squamous carcinoma made up most tumours. Study observations and caveats: TIL tumour reactivity correlated with maximal tumour-associated clone frequency in adenocarcinoma. Shared sequences between tumour-reactive and dominant in vivo clones were not proven.

Germline CDR1 LGHNA, CDR2 YNFKEQ. The CDR3 length is 17 residues. Trimming took off 1 base at V and 2 bases at J, with 18 bases between the two ends. Frozen unsorted single-cell suspensions supplied the genomic DNA. The sequence came from a human donor with non-small cell lung cancer. Sequencing input: lung tumor tissue. The gene calls are TRBV4-2 and TRBJ2-7; TRBD2 is a possible D gene (6 bases). CDR3 bases: TGTGCCAGCAGCCAAGTTCTTCTAGCGCCCCCCGCCTACGAGCAGTACTTC. Translation gives CASSQVLLAPPAYEQYF.